This T cell receptor beta chain appears in the sequencing data of a study of shared T cell receptors in the human thymus. Trimming removed 7 bases at V and 7 bases at J, with 11 bases between. This CDR3 region has 12 residues. Germline V gene lookup returns CDR1 SGHRS and CDR2 YFSETQ. Generated by immunoSEQ multiplex PCR, the TCRdb table keeps only in-frame clones and is missing some. The sample lists approximately 490,000 clones; around 82% were seen once. The sample was also linked to a second study, of human thymus T cells. This second study says: The sample donors, healthy Finnish infants, were having corrective surgery for congenital heart defects. It was from resections taken during corrective heart surgery that the thymus tissue came. The authors found apparently biased V and J gene usage in thymic and blood repertoires.

The chain has TRBV5-1 and TRBJ1-4; possible D gene TRBD1, 5 bases. Sequencing was carried out using thymocytes. This receptor was obtained from a boy in the first two years of life with a congenital heart defect. CDR3 in DNA: TGCGCCAGCCCTGCAAGGGGTGAAAAACTGTTTTTT. It yields the protein CASPARGEKLFF. Combining the CDR3 with reference TRBV5-1 and TRBJ1-4 gives the whole variable domain KAGVTQTPRYLIKTRGQQVTLSCSPISGHRSVSWYQQTPGQGLQFLFEYFSETQRNKGNFPGRFSGRQFSNSRSEMNVSTLELGDSALYLCASPARGEKLFFGSGTQLSVL.